This record looks at one T cell receptor (beta chain) sequence and its context. What it binds is unknown. The entry originates in a study of OX40 agonist ivuxolimab in advanced cancers. General study results and limits: Antigen specificity of clonally expanded peripheral T cells was not established. Dose levels from 0.1 to 3.0 mg/kg saw CD4+ and CD8+ blood T cells expand clonally by week 6.

Some clones are missing from TCRdb's copy, which holds only in-frame ones; the method was immunoSEQ multiplex PCR. In the table there are more than 75,000 clones, approximately 80% of which are singletons. The specimen was CD4+ or CD8+ T cells sorted from blood, collected in a trial of the OX40 agonist ivuxolimab. This sequence was found in an adult with an advanced solid tumor such as melanoma, head and neck, liver or kidney cancer.

Written as DNA, the CDR3 is TGTGCCAGCACTCGACACGAGTCCTACGAGCAGTACTTC. The encoded protein is CASTRHESYEQYF. The chain employs TRBV28 and TRBJ2-7, with unresolved D. Trimming pared 7 bases from V and 1 base from J, leaving 11 bases between. Germline CDR1 MDHEN, CDR2 SYDVKM. This CDR3 has 13 amino acids.